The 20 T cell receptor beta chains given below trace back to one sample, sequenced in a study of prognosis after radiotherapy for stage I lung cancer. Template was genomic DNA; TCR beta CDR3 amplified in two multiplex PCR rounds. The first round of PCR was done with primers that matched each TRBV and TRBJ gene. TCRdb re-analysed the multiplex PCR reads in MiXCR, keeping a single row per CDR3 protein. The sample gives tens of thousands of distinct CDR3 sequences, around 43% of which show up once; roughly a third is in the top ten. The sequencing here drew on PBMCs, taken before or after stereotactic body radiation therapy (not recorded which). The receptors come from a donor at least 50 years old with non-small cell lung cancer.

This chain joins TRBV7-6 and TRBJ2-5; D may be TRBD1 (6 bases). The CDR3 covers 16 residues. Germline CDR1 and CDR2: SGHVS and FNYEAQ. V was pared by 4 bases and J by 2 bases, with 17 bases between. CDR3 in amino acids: CASSSQQGIVQETQYF. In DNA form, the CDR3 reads TGTGCCAGCAGCTCTCAACAGGGAATCGTACAAGAGACCCAGTACTTC. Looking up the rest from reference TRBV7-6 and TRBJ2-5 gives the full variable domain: GAGVSQSPRYKVTKRGQDVALRCDPISGHVSLYWYRQALGQGPEFLTYFNYEAQQDKSGLPNDRFSAERPEGSISTLTIQRTEQRDSAMYRCASSSQQGIVQETQYFGPGTRLLVL.

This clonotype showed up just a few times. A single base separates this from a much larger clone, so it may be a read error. The CDR3 sequence: CASSYGTIETQYF. In nucleotides, the CDR3 is TGTGCCAGCAGCTACGGGACTATAGAGACCCAGTACTTC. The J gene is TRBJ2-5, the V gene TRBV11-2, with TRBD2 identical over 7 bases. This CDR3 region has 13 residues. The germline V gene has CDR1 SGHAT and CDR2 FQNNGV. V lost 4 bases to trimming and J lost 4 bases; unmatched junction nucleotides: 3.

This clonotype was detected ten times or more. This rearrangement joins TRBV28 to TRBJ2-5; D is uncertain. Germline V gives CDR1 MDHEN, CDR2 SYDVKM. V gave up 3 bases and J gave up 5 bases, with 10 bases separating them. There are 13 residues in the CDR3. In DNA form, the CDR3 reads TGTGCCAGCAGTTTCATAAGCCCGGAGACCCAGTACTTC. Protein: CASSFISPETQYF.

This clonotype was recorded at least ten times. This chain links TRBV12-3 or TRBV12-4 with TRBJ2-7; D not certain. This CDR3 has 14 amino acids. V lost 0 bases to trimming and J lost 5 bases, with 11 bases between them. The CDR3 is CASSLAIGGDEQYF. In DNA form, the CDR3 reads TGTGCCAGCAGTTTAGCGATAGGTGGAGACGAGCAGTACTTC.

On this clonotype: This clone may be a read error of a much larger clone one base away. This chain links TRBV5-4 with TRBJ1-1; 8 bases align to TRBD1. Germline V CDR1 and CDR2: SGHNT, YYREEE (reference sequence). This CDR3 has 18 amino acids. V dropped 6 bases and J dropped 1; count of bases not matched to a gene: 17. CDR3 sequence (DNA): TGTGCCAGCATCGGGCGGACAGGGTTTAGCTTAAAGAACACTGAAGCTTTCTTT. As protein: CASIGRTGFSLKNTEAFF. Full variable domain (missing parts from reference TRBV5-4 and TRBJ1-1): ETGVTQSPTHLIKTRGQQVTLRCSSQSGHNTVSWYQQALGQGPQFIFQYYREEENGRGNFPPRFSGLQFPNYSSELNVNALELDDSALYLCASIGRTGFSLKNTEAFFGQGTRLTVV.

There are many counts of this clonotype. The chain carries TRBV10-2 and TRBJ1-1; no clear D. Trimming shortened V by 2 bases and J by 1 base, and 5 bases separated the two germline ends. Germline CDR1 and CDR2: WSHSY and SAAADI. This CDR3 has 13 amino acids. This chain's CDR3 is CASSEQANTEAFF. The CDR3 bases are TGCGCCAGCAGTGAGCAGGCGAACACTGAAGCTTTCTTT.

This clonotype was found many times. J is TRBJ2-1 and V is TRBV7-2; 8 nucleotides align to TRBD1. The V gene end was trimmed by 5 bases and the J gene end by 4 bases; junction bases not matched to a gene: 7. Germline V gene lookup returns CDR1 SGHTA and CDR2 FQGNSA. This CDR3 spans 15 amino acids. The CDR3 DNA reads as TGTGCCAGCAGCCCCGGACAGGGCGATTACAATGAGCAGTTCTTC. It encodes CASSPGQGDYNEQFF.

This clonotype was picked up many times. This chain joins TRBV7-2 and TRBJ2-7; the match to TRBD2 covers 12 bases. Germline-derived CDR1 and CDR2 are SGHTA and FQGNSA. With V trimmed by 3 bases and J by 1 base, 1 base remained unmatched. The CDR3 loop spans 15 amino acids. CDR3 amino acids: CASSLTSGRSYEQYF. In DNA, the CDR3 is TGTGCCAGCAGCTTGACTAGCGGGAGATCCTACGAGCAGTACTTC. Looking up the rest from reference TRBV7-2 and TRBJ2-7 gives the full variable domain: GAGVSQSPSNKVTEKGKDVELRCDPISGHTALYWYRQSLGQGLEFLIYFQGNSAPDKSGLPSDRFSAERTGGSVSTLTIQRTQQEDSAVYLCASSLTSGRSYEQYFGPGTRLTVT.

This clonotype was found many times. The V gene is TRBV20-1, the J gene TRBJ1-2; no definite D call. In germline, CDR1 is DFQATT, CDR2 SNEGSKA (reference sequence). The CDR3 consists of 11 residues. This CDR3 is CSASPRYGYTF. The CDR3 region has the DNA TGCAGCGCCTCTCCCCGCTATGGCTACACCTTC.

The CDR3 coding sequence is TGTGCCAGCAGCTCGACAGGTTTGGTTAACGTGGAGCTGTTTTTT. It yields the protein CASSSTGLVNVELFF. The genes are TRBV7-9 and TRBJ2-2, with D tentatively TRBD1 (6 bases). Germline assignment: CDR1 SEHNR and CDR2 FQNEAQ (reference sequence). Trimming removed 4 bases from V and 10 bases from J, with 19 bases in between. CDR3 length: 15 residues.

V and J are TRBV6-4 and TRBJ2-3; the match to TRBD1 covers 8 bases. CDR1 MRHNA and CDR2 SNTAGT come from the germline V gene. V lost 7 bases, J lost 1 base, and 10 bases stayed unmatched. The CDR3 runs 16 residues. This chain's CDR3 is CASISQGAQGTDTQYF. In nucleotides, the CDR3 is TGTGCCAGCATCAGCCAGGGGGCGCAAGGCACAGATACGCAGTATTTT.

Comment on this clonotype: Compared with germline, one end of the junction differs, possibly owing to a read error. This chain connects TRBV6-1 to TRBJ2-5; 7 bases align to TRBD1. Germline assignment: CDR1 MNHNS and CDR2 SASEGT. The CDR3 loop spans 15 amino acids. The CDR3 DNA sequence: TGTGCCAGCAGCCCCACAGGGGCCTCCAAAGAGACACAGTACTTC. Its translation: CASSPTGASKETQYF.

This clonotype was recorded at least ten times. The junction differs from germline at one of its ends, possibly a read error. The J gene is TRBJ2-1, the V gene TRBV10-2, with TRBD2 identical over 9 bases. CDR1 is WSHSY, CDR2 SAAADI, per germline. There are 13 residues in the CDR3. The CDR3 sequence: CASSAGTSNEQFF. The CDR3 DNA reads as TGCGCCAGCAGTGCCGGGACTAGCAATGAGCAGTTTTTC.

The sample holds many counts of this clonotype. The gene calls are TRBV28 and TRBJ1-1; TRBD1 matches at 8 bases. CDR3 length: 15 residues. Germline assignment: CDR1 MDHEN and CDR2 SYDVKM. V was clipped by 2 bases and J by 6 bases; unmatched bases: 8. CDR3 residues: CASSLPNRGTSEAFF. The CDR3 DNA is TGTGCCAGCAGTTTACCAAACAGGGGGACCTCTGAAGCTTTCTTT.

CDR3 coding DNA: TGTGCCAGCAGCGTATCGTCAGACTATGGCTACACCTTC. Translating it yields CASSVSSDYGYTF. J is TRBJ1-2 and V is TRBV9; D call uncertain. The CDR3 has 13 residues. Germline V gene sequence: CDR1 SGDLS, CDR2 YYNGEE. The V end lost 1 base, the J end lost 3 bases, and 7 bases lay between the germline ends.

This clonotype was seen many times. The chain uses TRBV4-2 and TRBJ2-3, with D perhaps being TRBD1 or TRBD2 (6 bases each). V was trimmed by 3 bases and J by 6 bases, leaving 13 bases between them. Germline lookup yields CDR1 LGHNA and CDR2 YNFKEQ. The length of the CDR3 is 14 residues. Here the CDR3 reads CASSHLGGSDTQYF. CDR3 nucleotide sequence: TGTGCCAGCAGCCATTTAGGGGGGTCGGATACGCAGTATTTT.

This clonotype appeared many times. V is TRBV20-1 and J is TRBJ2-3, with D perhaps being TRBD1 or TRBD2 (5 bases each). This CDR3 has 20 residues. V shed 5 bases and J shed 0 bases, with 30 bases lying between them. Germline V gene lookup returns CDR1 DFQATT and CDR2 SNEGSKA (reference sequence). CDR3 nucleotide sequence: TGCAGTGCTGAGGGTGTAGATGGGGGATGGAACGGAGCTAGCACAGATACGCAGTATTTT. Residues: CSAEGVDGGWNGASTDTQYF.

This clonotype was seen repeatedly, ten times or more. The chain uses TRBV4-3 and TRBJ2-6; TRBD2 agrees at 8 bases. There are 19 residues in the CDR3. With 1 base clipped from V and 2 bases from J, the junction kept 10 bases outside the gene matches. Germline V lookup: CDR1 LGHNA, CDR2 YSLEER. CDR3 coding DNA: TGCGCCAGCAGCCAAGTAGTTACGGGAGGGCCGGCTGGGGCCAACGTCCTGACTTTC. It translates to CASSQVVTGGPAGANVLTF.

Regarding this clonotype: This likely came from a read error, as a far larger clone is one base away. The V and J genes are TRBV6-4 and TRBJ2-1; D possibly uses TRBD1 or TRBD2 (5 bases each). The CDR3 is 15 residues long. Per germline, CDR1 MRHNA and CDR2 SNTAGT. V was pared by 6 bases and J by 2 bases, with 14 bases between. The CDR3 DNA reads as TGTGCCAGCAGCTCCGGGACGGTGCCCTACAATGAGCAGTTCTTC. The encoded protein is CASSSGTVPYNEQFF.

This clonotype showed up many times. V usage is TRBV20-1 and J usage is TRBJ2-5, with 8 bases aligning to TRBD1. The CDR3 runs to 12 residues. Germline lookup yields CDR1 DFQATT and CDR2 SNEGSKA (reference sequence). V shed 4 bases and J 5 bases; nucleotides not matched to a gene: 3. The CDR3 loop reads CSATDREETQYF. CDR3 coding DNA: TGCAGTGCTACGGACAGGGAGGAGACCCAGTACTTC.